Each of the 5 T cell receptor beta chains below was sequenced from the same sample in a study of T cell repertoires in cytomegalovirus infection (dated by TCRdb to the late 2010s). The instrument given in TCRdb is Illumina HiSeq 1500. TCRdb ran its own pipeline on the public reads, namely fastp trimming at Q25 and MiXCR clone calling, and kept in-frame beta chains. All rows with the same CDR3 protein become a single entry with the most common DNA and genes. The sample includes roughly 920,000 distinct CDR3 sequences, with roughly 31% observed a single time. The biggest ten clones account for under 15% of the sample. Taken with the paper, the label for treatment or condition translates to: in vitro stimulation with specific CMV peptide epitopes to enrich CMV-specific T cells. Antigens for these TCRs are unknown. Sample: cultured CD8+ T cells from PBMCs, taken from culture after CMV antigen stimulation. The receptors derive from a human donor in good health (CMV status not recorded). Some clones in this sample may be carry-over from other donors' samples.

This clonotype has ten or more counts. The chain couples TRBV7-6 to TRBJ2-3; D possibly corresponds to TRBD1 (6 bases). V was shortened by 4 bases and J by 1 base, with 21 bases between the two germline ends. From germline, CDR1 is SGHVS and CDR2 FNYEAQ. The CDR3 loop spans 18 amino acids. CDR3: CASSSDRTLGKGTDTQYF. The CDR3 region has the DNA TGTGCCAGCAGCTCCGACAGGACCCTTGGGAAAGGCACAGATACGCAGTATTTT.

This clonotype has just one count. The chain has TRBV28 and TRBJ2-7; D tentatively reads TRBD1 or TRBD2 (5 bases each). Trimming shortened V by 6 bases and J by 2 bases, and 11 bases separated the two germline ends. There are 13 residues in the CDR3. CDR1 is MDHEN and CDR2 is SYDVKM in the germline V gene. The CDR3 loop is CASRELGAYEQYV. Here the CDR3 DNA reads TGTGCCAGCAGAGAATTGGGGGCCTACGAGCAGTACGTC.

The gene calls are TRBV6-2 or TRBV6-3 and TRBJ2-2; maybe TRBD2 (7 bases). This CDR3 spans 15 amino acids. With 7 bases removed from V and 7 bases from J, the gap between germline ends came to 19 bases. Germline loops: CDR1 MNHEY, CDR2 SVGEGT. The CDR3 here is CASTLDGGRDGELFF. The CDR3 DNA reads TGTGCCAGCACCCTTGACGGGGGGCGAGACGGGGAGCTGTTTTTT.

With regard to this clonotype: A read error is possible here, since a much larger clone lies one base away. The genes are TRBV7-3 and TRBJ2-2; D gene uncertain. Germline values: CDR1 SGHTA, CDR2 FQGTGA. The CDR3 runs 13 residues. Trimming stripped 4 bases from V and 4 bases from J, with 7 bases between. The CDR3 spells CASSSDPTGELFF. The DNA for the CDR3 is TGTGCCAGCAGCTCGGACCCCACCGGGGAGCTGTTTTTT.

The rearrangement uses TRBV12-3 or TRBV12-4 and TRBJ2-1; 7 nucleotides align to TRBD1. The CDR3 covers 12 residues. V shed 5 bases, J shed 5 bases, and the junction held 0 bases outside the gene matches. The CDR3: CASSTGDNEQFF. In nucleotides, the CDR3 is TGTGCCAGCAGTACAGGGGACAATGAGCAGTTCTTC.